A single T cell receptor (beta chain) is shown here with its context. Its antigen is unidentified. With a J-beta primer mix and a sample-barcoded 5' primer, a second PCR ran 7 to 11 cycles. A 12-random-nucleotide template-switch adaptor tagged each cDNA molecule. TCRdb redid the calling of the 5' RACE reads with MiXCR, one entry per CDR3 protein. The profile shows more than 650,000 distinct CDR3 sequences, about a fifth of them singletons. The study isolated at least 6.5 million PBMCs from each sample. The data derive from a study of blood T cells in healthy people across ages. Study observations and caveats: Per-million-T-cell TCR beta diversity fell roughly linearly with age. Among long-lived donors, naive CD4+ cells were more numerous and diversity higher than in aged donors.

Sequenced sample: blood. The receptor's source is a man aged 65 to 85 in good health.

The CDR3 loop reads CASSLDAGGGGQPQHF. CDR3 DNA: TGTGCCAGCAGCTTGGACGCAGGGGGGGGCGGTCAGCCCCAGCATTTT. V gene TRBV5-6 combines with J gene TRBJ1-5; 7 bases match TRBD1. Germline CDR1 is SGHDT and CDR2 is YYEEEE. J lost 6 bases, V lost 0 bases, and 9 bases had no gene match. This CDR3 contains 16 residues.